What follows are 17 T cell receptor beta chains derived from one specimen sequenced in a study of cytomegalovirus exposure and HLA in healthy donors. TCRdb's table, derived via immunoSEQ multiplex PCR, lists solely in-frame clones and lacks some. The sample lists 200,000 to 300,000 clones; 90% were seen once. Sequencing used PBMCs. These receptor sequences come from a woman aged 25 to 39 in good health and CMV-seronegative.

The chain's CDR3 is CASGLAGLGDSPYEQYF. CDR3 in DNA: TGTGCTAGTGGTTTGGCCGGATTGGGGGACAGTCCTTACGAGCAGTACTTC. V gene TRBV12-5 combines with J gene TRBJ2-7, with 7 positions matching TRBD1. With 1 base clipped from V and 4 bases from J, the junction kept 13 bases outside the gene matches. CDR1 is LGHNT, CDR2 FRNRAP, per germline. The CDR3 is made up of 17 amino acids.

On this clone itself: The junction differs from germline at one of its ends, possibly a read error. The chain couples TRBV29-1 to TRBJ2-5, with TRBD2 as a possible D gene (5 bases). The CDR3 totals 12 residues. CDR1 and CDR2 from the germline V gene are SQVTM and ANQGSEA. This chain's CDR3 is CSVEGSQETQYF. The CDR3, as DNA: TGCAGCGTGGAAGGGAGTCAAGAGACCCAGTACTTC.

The V call is TRBV11-2, the J call TRBJ1-2; D is unclear. The CDR3 has 16 residues. The germline gives CDR1 SGHAT, CDR2 FQNNGV. Trimming took off 0 bases at V and 5 bases at J, with 16 bases between the two ends. This CDR3 reads CASSLDPNGKYYGYTF. The CDR3 nucleotides read TGTGCCAGCAGCTTAGATCCAAACGGAAAGTATTATGGCTACACCTTC.

The chain couples TRBV27 to TRBJ2-1; D is unclear. This CDR3 spans 14 amino acids. Germline-derived CDR1 and CDR2 are MNHEY and SMNVEV (reference sequence). V dropped 4 bases and J dropped 0 bases, with 7 bases sitting between them. CDR3 in DNA: TGTGCCAGCAGTTATCAGCACTCCTACAATGAGCAGTTCTTC. Translating gives CASSYQHSYNEQFF.

CDR3 protein: CASTGTGARNQPQHF. CDR3 bases: TGTGCCAGCACCGGGACAGGGGCACGCAATCAGCCCCAGCATTTT. The V call is TRBV28, the J call TRBJ1-5; 10 nucleotides match TRBD1. The length of the CDR3 is 15 residues. V lost 7 bases to trimming and J lost 2 bases; unmatched junction nucleotides: 5. Germline V gives CDR1 MDHEN, CDR2 SYDVKM.

The rearrangement links TRBV29-1 to TRBJ2-5, with D maybe TRBD1 (6 bases). The CDR3 contains 14 residues. Germline loops: CDR1 SQVTM, CDR2 ANQGSEA. V was shortened by 6 bases and J by 1 base, with 15 bases between the two germline ends. In DNA, the CDR3 is TGCAGCGTCTCCAGGGGCTCAAGCCAAGAGACCCAGTACTTC. Translated, it gives CSVSRGSSQETQYF.

This chain links TRBV2 with TRBJ2-1; TRBD2 matches 7 bases. The CDR3 is 16 residues long. V lost 3 bases and J lost 2; bases outside the gene matches: 7. Germline assignment: CDR1 SNHLY and CDR2 FYNNEI. In DNA form, the CDR3 reads TGTGCCAGCAGTGAGAAAGCGGGAAACCCCTACAATGAGCAGTTCTTC. This sequence encodes CASSEKAGNPYNEQFF.

V usage is TRBV10-3 and J usage is TRBJ1-5, with 12 positions matching TRBD1. This CDR3 comprises 15 residues. Germline V CDR1 and CDR2: ENHRY, SYGVKD. J gave up 8 bases and V 10 bases, and 12 bases lay outside the gene matches. CDR3 sequence reads: CATTGTGGTGEPQHF. The CDR3 bases are TGTGCCACCACCGGGACAGGGGGCACAGGGGAGCCCCAGCATTTT.

This chain joins TRBV18 and TRBJ2-7; the match to TRBD1 covers 9 bases. J gave up 6 bases and V 3 bases, and 12 bases lay outside the gene matches. The germline gives CDR1 KGHSH, CDR2 LQKENI. The CDR3 has 16 amino acids. Here the CDR3 DNA reads TGTGCCAGCTCACCCTTTATGGGACAGGGTTCGTTCGAGCAGTACTTC. Residues: CASSPFMGQGSFEQYF. Based on the CDR3 plus reference TRBV18 and TRBJ2-7, the full variable domain is NAGVMQNPRHLVRRRGQEARLRCSPMKGHSHVYWYRQLPEEGLKFMVYLQKENIIDESGMPKERFSAEFPKEGPSILRIQQVVRGDSAAYFCASSPFMGQGSFEQYFGPGTRLTVT.

DNA for the CDR3: TGTGCCAGCAGCTTACAGGGGGCTGGGACCGGGGAGCTGTTTTTT. This codes for CASSLQGAGTGELFF. The chain carries TRBV9 and TRBJ2-2; 9 bases line up with TRBD1. This CDR3 spans 15 amino acids. Germline trimming cut 4 bases from V and 5 bases from J; bases unmatched to any gene: 6. CDR1 is SGDLS and CDR2 is YYNGEE in the germline V gene.

The chain has TRBV6-6 and TRBJ2-3; either TRBD1 or TRBD2 may fit D (5 bases each). Deletions cut 10 bases from V and 1 base from J, with 15 bases between. Looked up from germline, CDR1 is MNHNY and CDR2 is SVGAGI (reference sequence). The CDR3 is 14 amino acids. The CDR3 nucleotides read TGTGCCACCGCTCACGGGGCCGGCACAGATACGCAGTATTTT. Protein: CATAHGAGTDTQYF.

The V call is TRBV15, the J call TRBJ2-3; 11 bases agree with TRBD2. Germline values: CDR1 LNHNV, CDR2 YYDKDF (reference sequence). CDR3 length: 17 amino acids. Unmatched junction bases numbered 9, after V lost 0 bases and J lost 7 bases. The DNA for the CDR3 is TGTGCCACCAGCAGAGATTCCAGGCTAGCGGGAGGCCATACGCAGTATTTT. Translated: CATSRDSRLAGGHTQYF.

This rearrangement joins TRBV7-2 to TRBJ2-7; D uncertain. With 5 bases removed from V and 2 bases from J, the gap between germline ends came to 13 bases. Germline loops: CDR1 SGHTA, CDR2 FQGNSA. The CDR3 has 14 residues. The CDR3 protein is CASSARVAPYEQYF. CDR3 nucleotide sequence: TGTGCCAGCAGCGCAAGGGTGGCGCCCTACGAGCAGTACTTC.

V and J are TRBV10-1 and TRBJ1-1; 7 bases map to TRBD1. V was clipped by 11 bases and J by 3 bases; unmatched bases: 12. This CDR3 has 14 residues. The germline V gene has CDR1 WNHNN and CDR2 SYGVQD (reference sequence). The CDR3 sequence: CALGGGGRDTEAFF. DNA for the CDR3: TGCGCCCTAGGAGGAGGGGGCCGAGACACTGAAGCTTTCTTT.

The CDR3 loop is CSVLGGYEQYF. In DNA form, the CDR3 reads TGCAGCGTACTCGGCGGGTACGAGCAGTACTTC. The V call is TRBV29-1, the J call TRBJ2-7; D might be TRBD2 (5 bases). V lost 6 bases to trimming and J lost 4 bases, with 10 bases between them. The CDR3 extends over 11 amino acids. The germline CDR1 and CDR2 sequences are SQVTM and ANQGSEA.

V and J are TRBV5-6 and TRBJ2-1; 13 nucleotides agree with TRBD2. Germline trimming cut 0 bases from V and 7 bases from J; bases unmatched to any gene: 4. The CDR3 extends over 16 amino acids. Per germline, CDR1 SGHDT and CDR2 YYEEEE. CDR3 sequence (DNA): TGTGCCAGCAGCTTGGCCGGGACTAGCGGGAATAATGAGCAGTTCTTC. Its protein product is CASSLAGTSGNNEQFF.

The J gene is TRBJ2-3, the V gene TRBV5-1; TRBD1 agrees at 8 bases. After removal of 6 bases from V and 1 base from J, the junction contained 1 base not matched to a gene. Germline lookup yields CDR1 SGHRS and CDR2 YFSETQ. The CDR3 extends over 13 amino acids. The CDR3 reads CASKTGGTDTQYF. Here the CDR3 DNA reads TGCGCCAGCAAGACAGGGGGCACAGATACGCAGTATTTT.